Below, one T cell receptor beta chain is given with its context. Its target is unknown. The data originate from a study of cytomegalovirus exposure and HLA in healthy donors. The V gene's germline CDR1 is MNHNS and CDR2 SASEGT. The CDR3 runs to 12 residues. After removal of 8 bases from V and 8 bases from J, the junction contained 7 bases not matched to a gene. Study-wide results and caveats: In a later analysis, parvovirus B19, influenza, CMV and Epstein-Barr virus appeared linked to several top co-occurrence clusters. Roughly 170 TCR beta chains were listed as cytomegalovirus-associated. The number of N-insertions in an Asian-associated ancestry cluster was reportedly below the approximately 690-donor mean in a later analysis.

The PCR used 60 Vbeta and 13 Jbeta primers. Per the original methods: An analysis performed later counted 70 million to 90 million unique TCR beta chains (roughly 11 million of them shared). TCRdb keeps only in-frame clones here, not all; method: immunoSEQ multiplex PCR. V and J calls and clone size come straight from that table; D and trimming were deduced from the DNA. The sample has fewer than 40,000 clones; roughly 90% are singletons. The gene calls are TRBV6-1 and TRBJ1-2, with TRBD1 matching 8 bases. The sequence was collected from a woman between 40 and 50 years old in good health and CMV-seropositive. Sequences were obtained from PBMCs. CDR3 sequence reads: CASRDRGSGYTF. The CDR3 region has the DNA TGTGCCAGCCGAGACAGGGGATCGGGCTACACCTTC.